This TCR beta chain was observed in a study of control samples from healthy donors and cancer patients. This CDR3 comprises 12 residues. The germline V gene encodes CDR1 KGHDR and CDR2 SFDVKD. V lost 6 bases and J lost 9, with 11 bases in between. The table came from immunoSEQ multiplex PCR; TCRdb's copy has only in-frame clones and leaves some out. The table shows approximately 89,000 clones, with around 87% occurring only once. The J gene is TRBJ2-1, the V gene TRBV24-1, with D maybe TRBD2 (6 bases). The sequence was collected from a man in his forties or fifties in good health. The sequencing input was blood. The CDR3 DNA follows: TGTGCCACCAGTTCTGGGAGGAGTGAGCAGTTCTTC. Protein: CATSSGRSEQFF.